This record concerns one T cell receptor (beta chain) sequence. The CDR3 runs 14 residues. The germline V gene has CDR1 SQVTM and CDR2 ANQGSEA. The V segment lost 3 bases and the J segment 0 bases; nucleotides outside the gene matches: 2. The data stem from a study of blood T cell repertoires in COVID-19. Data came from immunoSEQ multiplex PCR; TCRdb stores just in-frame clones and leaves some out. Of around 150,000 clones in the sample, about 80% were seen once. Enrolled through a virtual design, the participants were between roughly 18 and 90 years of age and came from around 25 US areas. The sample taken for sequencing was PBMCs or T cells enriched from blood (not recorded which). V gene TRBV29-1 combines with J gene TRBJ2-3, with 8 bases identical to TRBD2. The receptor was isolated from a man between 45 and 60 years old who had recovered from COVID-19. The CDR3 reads CSVDGGASTDTQYF. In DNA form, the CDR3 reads TGCAGCGTTGACGGGGGGGCGAGCACAGATACGCAGTATTTT.